This T cell receptor beta chain emerged from a study of blood T cell repertoires in COVID-19. Study summary: In each case, the material was cDNA or gDNA derived from T cells, B-cell-depleted T cells, or PBMCs.

In the study's own analysis: By means of reference gene primer amplification, nucleated cell counts were estimated. This table comes from immunoSEQ multiplex PCR, and its TCRdb copy is limited to in-frame clones, with some not included. V and J calls and clone size are those listed in that table; D and trimming were worked out from the DNA. The sample shows some 300,000 clones, roughly 90% of them seen only once. Germline CDR1 reads LNHDA; CDR2 reads SQIVND (reference sequence). This CDR3 is 15 amino acids long. Between the trimmed V and J ends, which lost 9 bases and 0 bases, there was a span of 17 bases. Participants came from some 23 US areas, aged about 18 to 89 years. Cohort placement rested on clinical history that participants reported themselves.

The sample taken for sequencing was PBMCs or T cells enriched from blood (not recorded which). The chain carries TRBV19 and TRBJ1-2; no firm D call. The sequence came from a woman between 45 and 60 years old who had been exposed to COVID-19. The CDR3 nucleotides read TGTGCCAGCGTTTCGGCGGGTTGGGCTAACTATGGCTACACCTTC. Encoded protein: CASVSAGWANYGYTF.